This TCR beta chain emerged from a study of cytomegalovirus exposure and HLA in healthy donors. Overall study findings and caveats: Cytomegalovirus association was assigned to about 150 TCR beta chains. CMV serostatus was the only recorded immune exposure for donors. A few CMV-associated chains were confirmed in vitro to be specific for CMV antigens.

The donors comprised healthy bone marrow donors. Use of 60 Vbeta and 13 Jbeta primers characterized the PCR. Some clones are missing from TCRdb's copy, which holds only in-frame ones; the method was immunoSEQ multiplex PCR. The table records about 130,000 clones, roughly 77% of them present only once. A few counts support this clone. The antigen is unknown. What was sequenced was PBMCs. The sequence was obtained from a man between 25 and 39 years old in good health and CMV-seronegative.

CDR3 DNA sequence: TGTGCCAGCAGTTCCCGACAGGGTCGAGGTCGGGCTGAAGCTTTCTTT. Amino acids: CASSSRQGRGRAEAFF. The J gene is TRBJ1-1, the V gene TRBV28; 7 nucleotides agree with TRBD1. The germline V gene encodes CDR1 MDHEN and CDR2 SYDVKM. This CDR3 comprises 16 residues. V trimming: 4 bases; J trimming: 6 bases; junction bases outside the gene matches: 14.